This TCR beta chain was captured by sequencing in a study of identical twins. A universal primer site was incorporated via template switching, and the cDNA contained unique molecular identifiers. TCRdb reprocessed the 5' RACE reads with MiXCR, giving one entry per CDR3 protein. The table records approximately 470,000 distinct CDR3 sequences, 13% to 15% of them present only once. Germline CDR1 reads DFQATT; CDR2 reads SNEGSKA (reference sequence). CDR3 length: 13 residues. The ends were cut back, 7 bases at V and 0 bases at J, with 12 bases in the middle. These records were also assigned to another study, of yellow fever vaccine responses in identical twins. In that study: Reportedly, twins showed a vaccine T cell response that looked partly convergent and partly personalized.

The genes are TRBV20-1 and TRBJ2-5, with D possibly matching TRBD2 (7 bases). The sample was CD4+ T cells sorted from blood. The source is a woman aged 18-35 years in good health. In DNA, the CDR3 is TGCAGTGGGGAGGGACAAAACCAAGAGACCCAGTACTTC. As protein: CSGEGQNQETQYF.